These 21 T cell receptor beta chains were sequenced from one sample in a study of T cells in Graves' hyperthyroidism and ophthalmopathy. Amplification of TCR beta CDR3 regions was performed using RNA transcripts as template. First-round RT-PCR with HTBI primers amplified the TCR CDR3 region. TCRdb called the multiplex PCR reads again in MiXCR, with one record for every CDR3 protein. The sample lists roughly 400,000 distinct CDR3 sequences, 11% to 15% occurring once. Sequenced: blood. The receptors shown here come from a man aged 50-60 years with Graves' ophthalmopathy.

This clonotype was recorded many times. This chain connects TRBV5-1 to TRBJ2-5; 9 nucleotides line up with TRBD2. The CDR3 runs to 15 residues. Per the germline V gene, CDR1 is SGHRS and CDR2 is YFSETQ. V lost 4 bases and J lost 4; bases outside the gene matches: 8. The CDR3, as DNA: TGCGCCAGCAGCACAGCGGGAGGCGTGACAGAGACCCAGTACTTC. This codes for CASSTAGGVTETQYF.

This clonotype has ten or more counts. The chain recombines TRBV5-1 with TRBJ2-2; D is unresolved. Per the germline V gene, CDR1 is SGHRS and CDR2 is YFSETQ. The V gene lost 0 bases and the J gene lost 1 base, with 10 bases spanning the gap. This CDR3 spans 16 amino acids. The CDR3 is CASSLGAKLNTGELFF. The CDR3 region has the DNA TGCGCCAGCAGCTTGGGGGCTAAACTGAACACCGGGGAGCTGTTTTTT.

This clonotype was seen at least ten times. This rearrangement joins TRBV7-2 to TRBJ2-1; 10 bases match TRBD2. Trimming cost V 4 bases and J 7 bases; bases outside gene matches: 7. Looked up from germline, CDR1 is SGHTA and CDR2 is FQGNSA. The CDR3 loop spans 15 amino acids. The CDR3 bases are TGTGCCAGCAGCTCCGTAGCGGGAGGAGGGAATGAGCAGTTCTTC. Protein product: CASSSVAGGGNEQFF.

This clonotype was seen repeatedly, ten times or more. V and J are TRBV18 and TRBJ2-7; D remains unclear. V was clipped by 1 base and J by 3 bases, with 13 bases between them. CDR1 KGHSH and CDR2 LQKENI come from the germline V gene. The CDR3 length is 15 residues. The CDR3: CASSPRGWFSYEQYF. The DNA of the CDR3 is TGTGCCAGCTCACCACGTGGGTGGTTTAGCTACGAGCAGTACTTC.

This clonotype was seen repeatedly, ten times or more. This chain links TRBV6-2 or TRBV6-3 with TRBJ2-3; TRBD2 matches 9 bases. The CDR3 has 14 residues. CDR1 is MNHEY and CDR2 is SVGEGT in the germline V gene. V lost 6 bases and J lost 4; bases outside the gene matches: 5. The CDR3 DNA reads as TGTGCCAGCAGCTTAGCGGGAGCGGCAGATACGCAGTATTTT. Protein sequence: CASSLAGAADTQYF.

This clonotype was picked up a small number of times. The V and J genes are TRBV19 and TRBJ1-2; TRBD1 matches 8 bases. V lost 9 bases and J lost 8; bases outside the gene matches: 17. In germline, CDR1 is LNHDA, CDR2 SQIVND (reference sequence). This CDR3 spans 15 amino acids. This chain's CDR3 is CASPFTRAGGKGYTF. The CDR3 DNA reads as TGTGCCAGCCCCTTCACCCGGGCAGGGGGCAAAGGCTACACCTTC.

J is TRBJ2-5 and V is TRBV2, with 7 bases aligning to TRBD1. CDR1 SNHLY and CDR2 FYNNEI come from the germline V gene. With V trimmed by 3 bases and J by 5 bases, 6 bases remained unmatched. There are 14 residues in the CDR3. The CDR3 region is CASSDTDRVETQYF. The CDR3 DNA reads TGTGCCAGCAGTGACACCGACAGGGTTGAGACCCAGTACTTC. Based on the CDR3 plus reference TRBV2 and TRBJ2-5, the full variable domain is EPEVTQTPSHQVTQMGQEVILRCVPISNHLYFYWYRQILGQKVEFLVSFYNNEISEKSEIFDDQFSVERPDGSNFTLKIRSTKLEDSAMYFCASSDTDRVETQYFGPGTRLLVL.

This clonotype turned up a few times. The rearrangement links TRBV5-1 to TRBJ2-2, with TRBD1 matching over 8 bases. CDR1 and CDR2 from the germline V gene are SGHRS and YFSETQ. CDR3 size: 15 residues. Losses at the gene ends were 4 bases for V and 0 bases for J; bases not matched to a gene: 2. The chain's CDR3 is CASSQGQANTGELFF. The DNA for the CDR3 is TGCGCCAGCAGCCAGGGACAGGCGAACACCGGGGAGCTGTTTTTT.

The chain combines TRBV7-4 with TRBJ2-2; the D call may be TRBD1 or TRBD2 (7 bases each). V was clipped by 8 bases and J by 7 bases, with 14 bases between them. Germline V gene sequence: CDR1 SGHVT, CDR2 SQSDAQ. This CDR3 has 13 amino acids. CDR3 amino acids: CASAQGGGGELFF. The CDR3 nucleotides read TGTGCCAGCGCCCAGGGGGGGGGCGGGGAGCTGTTTTTT.

This clonotype was picked up a small number of times. J is TRBJ1-3 and V is TRBV7-6; 7 bases align to TRBD1. Looked up from germline, CDR1 is SGHVS and CDR2 is FNYEAQ. V was clipped by 7 bases and J by 4 bases; unmatched bases: 10. The CDR3 extends over 15 amino acids. In DNA form, the CDR3 reads TGTGCCAGCACACCCACGACAGGGTCAGGAAACACCATATATTTT. Translated, it gives CASTPTTGSGNTIYF.

The gene calls are TRBV6-1 and TRBJ2-5; 9 bases agree with TRBD2. Germline CDR1 reads MNHNS; CDR2 reads SASEGT. Trimming took 2 bases from V and 4 from J; bases not matched to a gene: 8. The CDR3 is made up of 16 amino acids. CDR3 sequence: CASSEILAGGRETQYF. CDR3 in DNA: TGTGCCAGCAGTGAAATTTTGGCGGGAGGGCGAGAGACCCAGTACTTC.

This clonotype came up a few times. The chain is built from TRBV5-1 and TRBJ1-1, with TRBD1 matching 8 bases. Germline CDR1 reads SGHRS; CDR2 reads YFSETQ. Trimming removed 4 bases from V and 7 bases from J; junction bases left unmatched: 12. There are 15 residues in the CDR3. CDR3 residues: CASSVDRGRRGEAFF. CDR3 coding DNA: TGCGCCAGCAGCGTAGACAGGGGCAGAAGGGGTGAAGCTTTCTTT.

CDR3: CASTSGPGNQPQHF. As DNA, the CDR3 is TGTGCCAGCACCTCAGGGCCCGGCAATCAGCCCCAGCATTTT. This chain joins TRBV27 and TRBJ1-5; D perhaps matches TRBD1 (5 bases). Germline CDR1 MNHEY, CDR2 SMNVEV (reference sequence). CDR3 length equals 14 residues. Deletions cut 7 bases from V and 2 bases from J, with 12 bases between.

V gene TRBV15 combines with J gene TRBJ2-6, with D unclear. Germline loops: CDR1 LNHNV, CDR2 YYDKDF (reference sequence). The length of the CDR3 is 16 residues. Trimming removed 2 bases from V and 4 bases from J, with 12 bases in between. The CDR3 DNA reads as TGTGCCACCAGCAGAAGAAGGCTTCCCGGGGCCAACGTCCTGACTTTC. Translated, it gives CATSRRRLPGANVLTF.

This clonotype was observed many times. The V and J genes are TRBV6-4 and TRBJ1-5; D call uncertain. CDR3 length: 13 amino acids. V lost 3 bases and J 7 bases, leaving 10 bases between the germline ends. Germline CDR1 reads MRHNA; CDR2 reads SNTAGT. The CDR3 sequence is CASSEVDGQPQHF. CDR3 nucleotides: TGTGCCAGCAGTGAGGTAGATGGGCAGCCCCAGCATTTT.

V gene TRBV24-1 combines with J gene TRBJ2-2, with 11 bases aligning to TRBD2. CDR1 is KGHDR, CDR2 SFDVKD, per germline. The CDR3 has 16 residues. Unmatched junction bases numbered 7, after V lost 5 bases and J lost 6 bases. The CDR3 DNA sequence: TGTGCCACCAGTGCGTCTAGCGGGAGGATCCCCGGGGAGCTGTTTTTT. It encodes CATSASSGRIPGELFF.

This clonotype was found a few times. The rearrangement links TRBV20-1 to TRBJ2-1, with TRBD1 identical over 8 bases. The CDR3 is 16 amino acids. In germline, CDR1 is DFQATT, CDR2 SNEGSKA (reference sequence). Germline trimming cut 5 bases from V and 1 base from J; bases unmatched to any gene: 10. DNA of the CDR3: TGCAGTGCTGCCGTTTGGCAGGGGGCTTCCTACAATGAGCAGTTCTTC. This encodes CSAAVWQGASYNEQFF.

This clonotype has a count of ten or more. The chain has TRBV2 and TRBJ1-1; no firm D call. Trimming pared 3 bases from V and 1 base from J, leaving 6 bases between. The length of the CDR3 is 13 residues. Germline lookup yields CDR1 SNHLY and CDR2 FYNNEI. The CDR3 DNA sequence: TGTGCCAGCAGTGAGGTAGAGAACACTGAAGCTTTCTTT. Translated: CASSEVENTEAFF. The full variable domain, in which reference TRBV2 and TRBJ1-1 provide the parts outside the CDR3, is EPEVTQTPSHQVTQMGQEVILRCVPISNHLYFYWYRQILGQKVEFLVSFYNNEISEKSEIFDDQFSVERPDGSNFTLKIRSTKLEDSAMYFCASSEVENTEAFFGQGTRLTVV.

The gene calls are TRBV12-3 or TRBV12-4 and TRBJ1-2; 7 bases are shared with TRBD1. J gave up 4 bases and V 1 base, and 9 bases lay outside the gene matches. The CDR3 length is 16 residues. CDR3 region: CASSLVLWDSIYGYTF. As DNA, the CDR3 is TGTGCCAGCAGTTTAGTCTTGTGGGACAGTATCTATGGCTACACCTTC.

This clonotype has at least ten counts. This chain links TRBV6-1 with TRBJ2-7; the match to TRBD1 covers 11 bases. The CDR3 sequence is 14 residues long. CDR1 is MNHNS and CDR2 is SASEGT in the germline V gene. Losses at the gene ends were 3 bases for V and 6 bases for J; bases not matched to a gene: 4. The CDR3 loop is CASSEGQGGREQYF. The CDR3 bases are TGTGCCAGCAGTGAGGGACAGGGGGGACGCGAGCAGTACTTC.

J is TRBJ2-7 and V is TRBV7-9, with D perhaps matching TRBD2 (5 bases). Trimming took off 1 base at V and 6 bases at J, with 16 bases between the two ends. Germline CDR1 reads SEHNR; CDR2 reads FQNEAQ (reference sequence). There are 15 residues in the CDR3. The CDR3 sequence: CASSLDSGKPLEQYF. CDR3 DNA sequence: TGTGCCAGCAGCTTAGACAGCGGAAAGCCCCTCGAGCAGTACTTC.